Listed below are T cell receptor beta chains from one sample, sequenced in a study of blood T cell repertoires in COVID-19. TCRdb's copy holds only in-frame clones and misses some; the assay was immunoSEQ multiplex PCR. The sample includes some 140,000 clones, 80% to 85% of them seen just once. Source material: PBMCs or T cells enriched from blood (not recorded which). Receptors were obtained from a man aged 30-40 years who had recovered from COVID-19. CDR3s include the opening cysteine and the closing phenylalanine or tryptophan. D genes are given only for firm matches. Size is stated for part of the rows, as once, few or many counts, or as a class when the clone is expanded.

TRBD2 | TRBJ2-1 | TRBV10-1 | - | CASSEGKREGYNEQFF | TGCGCCAGCAGTGAGGGAAAGCGGGAGGGCTACAATGAGCAGTTCTTC
TRBD2 | TRBJ2-2 | TRBV5-1 | - | CASSPTAGGSGELFF | TGCGCCAGCAGCCCGACAGCGGGAGGGTCCGGGGAGCTGTTTTTT
- | TRBJ2-1 | TRBV11-2 | - | CASSPPDKGLFF | TGTGCCAGCAGCCCCCCGGACAAGGGGCTGTTCTTC
TRBD1 | TRBJ2-1 | TRBV19 | - | CASSILRTGKGNEQFF | TGTGCCAGTAGTATCCTTAGGACAGGGAAAGGCAATGAGCAGTTCTTC
TRBD2 | TRBJ2-7 | TRBV7-2 | - | CASSSSGPTEQYF | TGTGCCAGCAGCTCTAGCGGGCCCACCGAGCAGTACTTC
- | TRBJ1-3 | TRBV10-1 | - | CASSDGLRGNTIYF | TGCGCCAGCAGTGATGGATTGAGGGGAAACACCATATATTTT
- | TRBJ2-5 | TRBV2 | - | CASRIEETQYF | TGTGCCAGCAGAATAGAAGAGACCCAGTACTTC
- | TRBJ2-3 | TRBV14 | - | CASSPPSYRGVSGRDTQYF | TGTGCCAGCAGCCCTCCTTCGTACAGGGGGGTCAGCGGGAGGGATACGCAGTATTTT
- | TRBJ1-2 | TRBV27 | - | CASSPIGGRAEGYTF | TGTGCCAGCAGCCCCATTGGGGGGAGGGCAGAAGGCTACACCTTC
TRBD1 | TRBJ1-1 | TRBV6-6 | - | CASIRGTEAFF | TGTGCCAGCATCAGGGGGACTGAAGCTTTCTTT
- | TRBJ1-1 | TRBV27 | - | CASSFGGAVTEAFF | TGTGCCAGCAGTTTTGGGGGCGCAGTTACTGAAGCTTTCTTT
- | TRBJ1-1 | TRBV7-9 | - | CASSLGAGEGEAFF | TGTGCCAGCAGCTTAGGGGCAGGGGAAGGTGAAGCTTTCTTT
TRBD2 | TRBJ2-7 | TRBV7-9 | - | CASSLGTSGGSRAYEQYF | TGTGCCAGCAGCTTAGGCACTAGCGGGGGATCCCGAGCCTACGAGCAGTACTTC
TRBD1 | TRBJ1-5 | TRBV7-2 | - | CASSSDRGNQPQHF | TGTGCCAGCAGCTCTGACAGGGGTAATCAGCCCCAGCATTTT
- | TRBJ1-5 | TRBV10-2 | few | CASSELAADNQPQHF | TGCGCCAGCAGTGAGTTGGCGGCAGACAATCAGCCCCAGCATTTT
TRBD1 | TRBJ2-5 | TRBV5-8 | - | CASSSSDRGLETQYF | TGTGCCAGCAGCTCCTCTGACAGGGGATTAGAGACCCAGTACTTC
TRBD2 | TRBJ2-3 | TRBV15 | - | CATSRDLGPGLEEDTQYF | TGTGCCACCAGCAGAGATTTGGGGCCGGGACTAGAAGAAGATACGCAGTATTTT